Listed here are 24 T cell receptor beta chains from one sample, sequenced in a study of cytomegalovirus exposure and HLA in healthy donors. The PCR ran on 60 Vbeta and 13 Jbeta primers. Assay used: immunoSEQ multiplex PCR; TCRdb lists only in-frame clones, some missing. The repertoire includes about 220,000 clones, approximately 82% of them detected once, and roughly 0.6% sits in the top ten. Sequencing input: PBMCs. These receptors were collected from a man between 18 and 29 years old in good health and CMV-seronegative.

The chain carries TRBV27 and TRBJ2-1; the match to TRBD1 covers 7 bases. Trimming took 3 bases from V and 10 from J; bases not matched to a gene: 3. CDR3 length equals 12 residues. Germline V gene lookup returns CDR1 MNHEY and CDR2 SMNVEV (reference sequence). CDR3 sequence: CASSFRQGEQFF. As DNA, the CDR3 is TGTGCCAGCAGTTTCCGACAGGGAGAGCAGTTCTTC.

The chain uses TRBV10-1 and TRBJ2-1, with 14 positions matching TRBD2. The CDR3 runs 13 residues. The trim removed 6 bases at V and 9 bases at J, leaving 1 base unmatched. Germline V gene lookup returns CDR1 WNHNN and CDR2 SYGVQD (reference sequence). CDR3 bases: TGCGCCAGCAGAGGACTAGCGGGAGGTGAGCAGTTCTTC. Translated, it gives CASRGLAGGEQFF.

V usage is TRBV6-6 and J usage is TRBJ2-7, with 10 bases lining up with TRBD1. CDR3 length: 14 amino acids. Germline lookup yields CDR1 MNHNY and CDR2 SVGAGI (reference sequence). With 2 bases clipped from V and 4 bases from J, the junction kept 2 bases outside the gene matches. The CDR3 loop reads CASSYGTGDYEQYF. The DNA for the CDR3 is TGTGCCAGCAGTTACGGGACAGGGGATTACGAGCAGTACTTC.

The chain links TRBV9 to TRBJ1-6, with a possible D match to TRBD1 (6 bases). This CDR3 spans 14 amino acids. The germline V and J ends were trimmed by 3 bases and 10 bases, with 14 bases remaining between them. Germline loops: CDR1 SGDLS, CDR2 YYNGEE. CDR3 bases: TGTGCCAGCAGCGGAACAGGGTTCTACTCACCCCTCCACTTT. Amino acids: CASSGTGFYSPLHF.

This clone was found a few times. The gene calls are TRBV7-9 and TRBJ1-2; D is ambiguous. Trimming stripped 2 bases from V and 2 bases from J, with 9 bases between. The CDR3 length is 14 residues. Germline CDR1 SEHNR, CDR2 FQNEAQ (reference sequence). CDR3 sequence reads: CASSLSVRNYGYTF. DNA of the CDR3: TGTGCCAGCAGCTTATCTGTCCGGAACTATGGCTACACCTTC.

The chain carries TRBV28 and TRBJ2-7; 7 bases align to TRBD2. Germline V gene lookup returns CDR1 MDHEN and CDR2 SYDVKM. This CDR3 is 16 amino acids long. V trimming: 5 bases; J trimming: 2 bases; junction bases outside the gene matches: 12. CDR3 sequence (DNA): TGTGCCAGCAGTAACGCAGGGCTAGCGGAGACCTACGAGCAGTACTTC. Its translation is CASSNAGLAETYEQYF.

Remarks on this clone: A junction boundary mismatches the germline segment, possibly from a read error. CDR3 protein: CSSTGVSYEQYF. Written as DNA, the CDR3 is TGTTCCAGCACCGGAGTCAGCTACGAGCAGTACTTC. The genes are TRBV7-9 and TRBJ2-7, with no clear D. The length of the CDR3 is 12 residues. The germline V gene encodes CDR1 SEHNR and CDR2 FQNEAQ (reference sequence).

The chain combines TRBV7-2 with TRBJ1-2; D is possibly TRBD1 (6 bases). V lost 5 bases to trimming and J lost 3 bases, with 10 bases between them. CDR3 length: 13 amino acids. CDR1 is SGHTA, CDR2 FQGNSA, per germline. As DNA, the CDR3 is TGTGCCAGCAGCCCGGACAGTTACTATGGCTACACCTTC. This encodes CASSPDSYYGYTF.

CDR3 region: CAWALGGGGYTF. The DNA for the CDR3 is TGTGCCTGGGCTTTGGGGGGAGGCGGCTACACCTTC. This chain connects TRBV30 to TRBJ1-2; D perhaps matches TRBD1 (5 bases). Trimming shortened V by 5 bases and J by 8 bases, and 15 bases separated the two germline ends. The germline gives CDR1 GTSNPN, CDR2 SVGIG (reference sequence). The CDR3 length is 12 residues.

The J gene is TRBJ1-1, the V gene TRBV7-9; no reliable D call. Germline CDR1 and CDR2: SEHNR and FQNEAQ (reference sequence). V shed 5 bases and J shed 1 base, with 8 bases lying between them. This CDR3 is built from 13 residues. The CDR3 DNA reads TGTGCCAGCAGCCCGCAGGCGAACACTGAAGCTTTCTTT. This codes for CASSPQANTEAFF.

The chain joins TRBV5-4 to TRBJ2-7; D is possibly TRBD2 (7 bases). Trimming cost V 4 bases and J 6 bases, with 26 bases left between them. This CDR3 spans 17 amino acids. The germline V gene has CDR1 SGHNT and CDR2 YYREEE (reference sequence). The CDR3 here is CASSPLGGGARPGEQYF. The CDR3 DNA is TGTGCCAGCAGCCCCTTGGGAGGGGGGGCGCGTCCGGGCGAGCAGTACTTC.

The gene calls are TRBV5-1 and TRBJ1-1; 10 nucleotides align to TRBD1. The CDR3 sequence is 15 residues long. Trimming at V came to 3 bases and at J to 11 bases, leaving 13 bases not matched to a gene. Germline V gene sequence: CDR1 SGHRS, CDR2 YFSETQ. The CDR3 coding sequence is TGCGCCAGCAGCTGGGACGACAGGGGGCCCGAGGGCGCTTTCTTT. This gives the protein CASSWDDRGPEGAFF.

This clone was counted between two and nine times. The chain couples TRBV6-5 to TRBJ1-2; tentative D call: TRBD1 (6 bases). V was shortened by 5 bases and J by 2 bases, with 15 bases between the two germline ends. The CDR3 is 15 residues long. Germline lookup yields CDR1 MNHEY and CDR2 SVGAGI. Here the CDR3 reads CASSPRGGGNYGYTF. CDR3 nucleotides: TGTGCCAGCAGTCCCCGGGGAGGGGGGAACTATGGCTACACCTTC.

The CDR3 sequence is CASSALTISSYNEQFF. In nucleotides, the CDR3 is TGTGCCAGCAGCGCCCTGACTATCAGCTCCTACAATGAGCAGTTCTTC. The V and J genes are TRBV9 and TRBJ2-1; possible D gene TRBD2, 5 bases. Trimming left V 3 bases short and J 0 bases short, with 13 bases between. The CDR3 spans 16 residues. The germline gives CDR1 SGDLS, CDR2 YYNGEE.

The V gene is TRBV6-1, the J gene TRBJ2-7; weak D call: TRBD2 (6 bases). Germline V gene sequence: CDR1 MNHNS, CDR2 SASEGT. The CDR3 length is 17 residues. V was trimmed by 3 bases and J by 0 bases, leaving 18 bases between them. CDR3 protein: CASSDLSRLGSSYEQYF. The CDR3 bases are TGTGCCAGCAGTGATCTGTCCAGACTCGGGAGCTCCTACGAGCAGTACTTC.

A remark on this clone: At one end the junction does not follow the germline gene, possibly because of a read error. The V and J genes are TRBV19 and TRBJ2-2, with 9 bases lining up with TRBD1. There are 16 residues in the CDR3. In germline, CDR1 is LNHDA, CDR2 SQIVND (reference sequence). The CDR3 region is CASSVPTGGGTGKLFF. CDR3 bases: TGTGCCAGTAGTGTTCCGACAGGGGGAGGAACCGGGAAGCTGTTTTTT.

CDR3 sequence reads: CASSLGGTQWQETQYF. For the CDR3, the DNA is TGTGCCAGCAGCTTAGGAGGGACACAATGGCAAGAGACCCAGTACTTC. V is TRBV13 and J is TRBJ2-5; D is perhaps TRBD1 (6 bases). The germline V gene has CDR1 PRHDT and CDR2 FYEKMQ (reference sequence). V shed 0 bases and J shed 2 bases, with 13 bases lying between them. The CDR3 has 16 amino acids.

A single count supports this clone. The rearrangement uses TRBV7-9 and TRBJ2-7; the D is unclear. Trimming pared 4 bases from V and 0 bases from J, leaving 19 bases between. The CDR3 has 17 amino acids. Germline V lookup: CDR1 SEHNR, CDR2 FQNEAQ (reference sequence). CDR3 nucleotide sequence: TGTGCCAGCAGCTCATTCAGATCAGGTCCGAGCTCCTACGAGCAGTACTTC. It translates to CASSSFRSGPSSYEQYF.

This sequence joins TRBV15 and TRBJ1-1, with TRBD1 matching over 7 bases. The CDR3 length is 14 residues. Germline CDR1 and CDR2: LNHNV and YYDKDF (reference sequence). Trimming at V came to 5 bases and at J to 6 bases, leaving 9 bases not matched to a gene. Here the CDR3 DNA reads TGTGCCACCAGCCCAAGGGGGCAGGCGCCTGAAGCTTTCTTT. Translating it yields CATSPRGQAPEAFF.

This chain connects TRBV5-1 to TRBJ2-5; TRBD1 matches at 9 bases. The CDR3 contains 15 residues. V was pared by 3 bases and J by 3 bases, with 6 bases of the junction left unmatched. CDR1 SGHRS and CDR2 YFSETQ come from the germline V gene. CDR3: CASSWGTGPEETQYF. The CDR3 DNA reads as TGCGCCAGCAGCTGGGGGACAGGGCCAGAAGAGACCCAGTACTTC.

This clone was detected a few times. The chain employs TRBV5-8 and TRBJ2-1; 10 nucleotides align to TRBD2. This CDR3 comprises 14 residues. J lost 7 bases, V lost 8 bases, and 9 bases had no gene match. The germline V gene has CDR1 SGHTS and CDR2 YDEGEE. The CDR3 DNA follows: TGTGCCAGGGGGAGACTAGCGGGCGGAAATGAGCAGTTCTTC. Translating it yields CARGRLAGGNEQFF. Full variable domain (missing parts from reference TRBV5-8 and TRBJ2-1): EAGVTQSPTHLIKTRGQQATLRCSPISGHTSVYWYQQALGLGLQFLLWYDEGEERNRGNFPPRFSGRQFPNYSSELNVNALELEDSALYLCARGRLAGGNEQFFGPGTRLTVL.

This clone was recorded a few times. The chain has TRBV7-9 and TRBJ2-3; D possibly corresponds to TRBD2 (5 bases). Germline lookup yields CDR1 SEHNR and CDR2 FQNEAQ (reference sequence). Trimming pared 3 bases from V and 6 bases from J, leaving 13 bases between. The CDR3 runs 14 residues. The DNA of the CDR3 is TGTGCCAGCAGCTTCGACTACACCCCTGATACGCAGTATTTT. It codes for CASSFDYTPDTQYF.

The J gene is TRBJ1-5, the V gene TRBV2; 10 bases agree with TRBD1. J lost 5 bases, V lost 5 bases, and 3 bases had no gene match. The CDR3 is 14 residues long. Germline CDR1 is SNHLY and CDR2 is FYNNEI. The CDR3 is CASSRQGADQPQHF. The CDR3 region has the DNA TGTGCCAGCAGTCGACAGGGGGCAGATCAGCCCCAGCATTTT.

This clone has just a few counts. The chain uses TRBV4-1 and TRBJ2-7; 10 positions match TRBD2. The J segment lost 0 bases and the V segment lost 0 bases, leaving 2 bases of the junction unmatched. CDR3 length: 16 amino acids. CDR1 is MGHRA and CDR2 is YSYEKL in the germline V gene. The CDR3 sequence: CASSQDWTSGSYEQYF. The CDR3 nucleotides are TGCGCCAGCAGCCAAGATTGGACTAGCGGCTCCTACGAGCAGTACTTC.